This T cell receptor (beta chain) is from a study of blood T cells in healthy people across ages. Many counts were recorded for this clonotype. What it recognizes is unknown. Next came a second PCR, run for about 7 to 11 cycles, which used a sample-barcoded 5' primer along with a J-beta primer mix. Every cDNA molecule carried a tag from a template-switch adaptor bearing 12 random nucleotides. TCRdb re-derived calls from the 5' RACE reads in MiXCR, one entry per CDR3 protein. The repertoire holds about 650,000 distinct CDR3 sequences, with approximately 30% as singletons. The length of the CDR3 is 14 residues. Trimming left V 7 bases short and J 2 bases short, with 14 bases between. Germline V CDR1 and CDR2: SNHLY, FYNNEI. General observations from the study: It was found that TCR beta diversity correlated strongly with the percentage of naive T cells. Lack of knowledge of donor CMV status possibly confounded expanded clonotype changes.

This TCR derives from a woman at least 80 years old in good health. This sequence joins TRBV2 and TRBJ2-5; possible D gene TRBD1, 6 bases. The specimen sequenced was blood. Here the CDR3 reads CASNYRQAQETQYF. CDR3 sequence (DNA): TGTGCCAGCAACTATCGACAGGCGCAAGAGACCCAGTACTTC.